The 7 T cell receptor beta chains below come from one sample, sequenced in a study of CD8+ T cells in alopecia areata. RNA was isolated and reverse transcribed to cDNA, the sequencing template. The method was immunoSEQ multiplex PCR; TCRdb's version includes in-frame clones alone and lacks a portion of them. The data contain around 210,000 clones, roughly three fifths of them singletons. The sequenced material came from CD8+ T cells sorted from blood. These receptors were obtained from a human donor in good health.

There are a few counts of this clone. This chain's CDR3 is CSVAPTGTEQGYTF. CDR3 nucleotide sequence: TGCAGCGTTGCCCCAACCGGGACAGAACAAGGCTACACCTTC. The rearrangement joins TRBV29-1 to TRBJ1-2; TRBD1 agrees at 7 bases. The CDR3 runs 14 residues. The V and J ends lost 4 bases and 8 bases, in that order; junction bases with no gene match: 13. CDR1 SQVTM and CDR2 ANQGSEA come from the germline V gene.

The CDR3 reads CASGQRSSYNEQFF. Written as DNA, the CDR3 is TGTGCCAGTGGTCAGCGAAGCTCCTACAATGAGCAGTTCTTC. V usage is TRBV19 and J usage is TRBJ2-1; D gene unclear. The CDR3 contains 14 residues. Per the germline V gene, CDR1 is LNHDA and CDR2 is SQIVND (reference sequence). V was clipped by 8 bases and J by 0 bases, with 11 bases between them.

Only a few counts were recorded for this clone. The DNA for the CDR3 is TGTGCCAGCAGTGACTTGGACCGGGAGCAGTACTTC. Translating gives CASSDLDREQYF. The genes are TRBV7-9 and TRBJ2-7, with D unclear. V was trimmed by 6 bases and J by 7 bases, leaving 13 bases between them. The CDR3 has 12 residues. CDR1 and CDR2 from the germline V gene are SEHNR and FQNEAQ (reference sequence).

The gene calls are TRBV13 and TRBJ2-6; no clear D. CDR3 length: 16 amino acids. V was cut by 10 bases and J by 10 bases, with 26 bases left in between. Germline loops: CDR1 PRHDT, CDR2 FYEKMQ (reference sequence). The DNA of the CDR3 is TGTGCCACCGACCGAGGTCGGTCAGGAGTATCGAACGTCCTGACTTTC. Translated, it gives CATDRGRSGVSNVLTF.

CDR3 coding DNA: TGTGCCAAAGGGCGGGGGGACAAGACCCAGTACTTC. Translating gives CAKGRGDKTQYF. The rearrangement joins TRBV2 to TRBJ2-5; 8 bases agree with TRBD2. CDR3 length equals 12 residues. The junction had 7 bases not matched to a gene; V was cut back by 10 bases and J by 6 bases. CDR1 is SNHLY, CDR2 FYNNEI, per germline.

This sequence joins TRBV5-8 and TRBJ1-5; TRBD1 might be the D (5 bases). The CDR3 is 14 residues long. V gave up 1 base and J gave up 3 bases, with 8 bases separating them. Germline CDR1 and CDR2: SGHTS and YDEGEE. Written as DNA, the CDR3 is TGTGCCAGCAGCTTGAGCAGGGACAATCAGCCCCAGCATTTT. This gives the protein CASSLSRDNQPQHF.

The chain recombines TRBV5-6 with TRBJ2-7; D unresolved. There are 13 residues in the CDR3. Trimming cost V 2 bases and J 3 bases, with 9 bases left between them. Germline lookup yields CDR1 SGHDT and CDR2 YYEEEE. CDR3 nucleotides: TGTGCCAGCAGCTTTGACAACGACTACGAGCAGTACTTC. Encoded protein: CASSFDNDYEQYF.